This entry concerns a single T cell receptor (beta chain). These data belong to a study of blood T cell repertoires in COVID-19. Study details: Acute-phase and convalescent COVID-19 samples originated in the United States, Italy and Spain.

This CDR3 is built from 17 residues. Germline V gene sequence: CDR1 MDHEN, CDR2 SYDVKM. V lost 3 bases to trimming and J lost 0 bases; unmatched junction nucleotides: 5. Source study methods: Reference gene primer amplification gave estimated nucleated cell counts. Assay: immunoSEQ multiplex PCR; the TCRdb copy retains only in-frame clones and omits some. The DNA gave D and trimming, while V, J and clone size come from that table. Altogether about 230,000 clones are present, less than 90% being singletons, with the ten largest covering approximately 2.6%. The sample taken for sequencing was peripheral blood. The V gene is TRBV28, the J gene TRBJ2-6; 7 bases are a match to TRBD2. The receptor was derived from a woman aged 70-85 years with active or convalescent COVID-19. The CDR3 sequence is CASSLMRGNSGANVLTF. For the CDR3, the DNA is TGTGCCAGCAGTTTGATGCGGGGGAACTCTGGGGCCAACGTCCTGACTTTC.